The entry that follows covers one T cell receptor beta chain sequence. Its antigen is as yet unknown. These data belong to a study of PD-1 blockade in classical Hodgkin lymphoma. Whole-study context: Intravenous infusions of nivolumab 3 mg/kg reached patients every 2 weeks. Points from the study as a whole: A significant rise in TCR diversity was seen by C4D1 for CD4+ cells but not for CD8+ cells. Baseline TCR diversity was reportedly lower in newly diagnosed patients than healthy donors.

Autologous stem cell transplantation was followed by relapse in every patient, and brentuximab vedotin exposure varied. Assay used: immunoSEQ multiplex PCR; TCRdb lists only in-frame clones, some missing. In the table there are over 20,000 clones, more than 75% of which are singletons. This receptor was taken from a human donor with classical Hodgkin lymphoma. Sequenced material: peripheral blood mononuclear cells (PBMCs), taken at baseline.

As DNA, the CDR3 is TGTGCCAGCAGTTTAATTGGGACGGATATAAACTATGGCTACACCTTC. Its protein is CASSLIGTDINYGYTF. The chain employs TRBV27 and TRBJ1-2, with a weak D call TRBD1 (5 bases). Germline assignment: CDR1 MNHEY and CDR2 SMNVEV (reference sequence). The CDR3 spans 16 residues. Trimming left V 2 bases short and J 2 bases short, with 15 bases between.